These 4 T cell receptor beta chains came from one sample sequenced in a study of memory CD4+ T cells and cytomegalovirus serostatus. Only in-frame clones appear in the TCRdb table, and some are missing; sequencing was by immunoSEQ multiplex PCR. The sample has tens of thousands of clones; 70% to 85% are singletons. The sort gate was single viable CD3+CD4+CD8-CD45RO+ cells for memory CD4+ T cells. Sequencing was done on a sample of memory CD4+ T cells from blood. Receptors were obtained from an adult in good health and CMV-seronegative.

The chain couples TRBV5-1 to TRBJ2-3; the D call may be TRBD1 or TRBD2 (7 bases each). CDR1 SGHRS and CDR2 YFSETQ come from the germline V gene. Trimming removed 6 bases from V and 3 bases from J, with 14 bases in between. The CDR3 contains 14 residues. CDR3 in DNA: TGCGCCAGCACCTCGCAGGGGGGGACAGATACGCAGTATTTT. It translates to CASTSQGGTDTQYF.

This sequence joins TRBV7-6 and TRBJ2-3; D call uncertain. CDR3 size: 15 residues. The ends were cut back, 0 bases at V and 0 bases at J, with 7 bases in the middle. Germline V lookup: CDR1 SGHVS, CDR2 FNYEAQ. In DNA, the CDR3 is TGTGCCAGCAGCTTAGCGGCGTTGAGCACAGATACGCAGTATTTT. Its protein product is CASSLAALSTDTQYF.

The sample holds a few counts of this clone. This chain uses TRBV2 with TRBJ1-2; D might be TRBD1 (5 bases). V was clipped by 4 bases and J by 0 bases, with 9 bases between them. This CDR3 contains 14 residues. Per the germline V gene, CDR1 is SNHLY and CDR2 is FYNNEI. The CDR3 is CASSGYRSNYGYTF. The CDR3 DNA is TGTGCCAGCAGTGGTTACAGGTCTAACTATGGCTACACCTTC.

The gene calls are TRBV7-2 and TRBJ1-1; tentatively, D is TRBD1 (6 bases). The CDR3 is made up of 12 amino acids. Germline V gene data show CDR1 as SGHTA and CDR2 as FQGNSA. V lost 5 bases to trimming and J lost 5 bases, with 9 bases between them. CDR3 in amino acids: CASSIGGTEAFF. CDR3 nucleotide sequence: TGTGCCAGCAGCATAGGGGGGACTGAAGCTTTCTTT.